The 31 T cell receptor beta chains reported below all come from one sample, sequenced in a study of blood T cell repertoires in COVID-19. Profiled with immunoSEQ multiplex PCR; TCRdb holds only in-frame clones, not every one. The table includes roughly 100,000 clones, roughly 87% detected once. The sample comprised peripheral blood. The source of these receptors is a middle-aged man with active COVID-19.

This clone was counted only a few times. The chain couples TRBV7-8 to TRBJ2-2; the D is unclear. V shed 7 bases and J shed 6 bases, with 9 bases lying between them. The CDR3 covers 12 residues. From germline, CDR1 is SGHVS and CDR2 FQNEAQ. The CDR3 loop reads CASTRAAGELFF. DNA of the CDR3: TGTGCCAGCACCCGGGCGGCCGGGGAGCTGTTTTTT.

This chain connects TRBV6-5 to TRBJ2-5; possibly TRBD2 for D (5 bases). With 8 bases removed from V and 3 bases from J, the gap between germline ends came to 10 bases. Germline V CDR1 and CDR2: MNHEY, SVGAGI. This CDR3 has 12 residues. The CDR3 DNA follows: TGTGCCAGCGGCGGGCCAAAAGAGACCCAGTACTTC. Residues: CASGGPKETQYF.

This clone was seen once. The chain carries TRBV27 and TRBJ1-2; 7 positions match TRBD1. The CDR3 extends over 14 amino acids. Trimming took 5 bases from V and 8 from J; bases not matched to a gene: 11. The germline V gene has CDR1 MNHEY and CDR2 SMNVEV (reference sequence). DNA for the CDR3: TGTGCCAGCAGTCCCCCAGGGGGGCTTGGGGGCTACACCTTC. Protein: CASSPPGGLGGYTF.

The chain couples TRBV20-1 to TRBJ2-1, with D possibly TRBD2 on 5 matching bases. The CDR3 runs 14 residues. Germline V lookup: CDR1 DFQATT, CDR2 SNEGSKA (reference sequence). V was pared by 3 bases and J by 10 bases, with 19 bases between. The CDR3 DNA reads TGCAGTGCTAGTTTAAGCGGACGGCCCGAGGAGCAGTTCTTC. It specifies CSASLSGRPEEQFF.

The rearrangement uses TRBV18 and TRBJ2-7; a possible D gene is TRBD1 (7 bases). V lost 3 bases and J 3 bases, leaving 12 bases between the germline ends. The CDR3 extends over 14 amino acids. CDR1 KGHSH and CDR2 LQKENI come from the germline V gene. CDR3 in amino acids: CASSPGTAGYEQYF. In DNA form, the CDR3 reads TGTGCCAGCTCACCCGGGACAGCGGGCTACGAGCAGTACTTC.

The gene calls are TRBV30 and TRBJ2-2; tentative D call: TRBD1 (5 bases). V lost 0 bases, J lost 6 bases, and 11 bases lay in between. This CDR3 spans 14 amino acids. Germline CDR1 GTSNPN, CDR2 SVGIG (reference sequence). CDR3 sequence reads: CAWSVVDIAGELFF. CDR3 sequence (DNA): TGTGCCTGGAGTGTAGTGGACATAGCCGGGGAGCTGTTTTTT. Filled out from reference TRBV30 and TRBJ2-2, the complete variable domain reads SQTIHQWPATLVQPVGSPLSLECTVEGTSNPNLYWYRQAAGRGLQLLFYSVGIGQISSEVPQNLSASRPQDRQFILSSKKLLLSDSGFYLCAWSVVDIAGELFFGEGSRLTVL.

The chain combines TRBV7-9 with TRBJ2-1, with 10 bases that match TRBD2. The ends lost 7 bases at V and 3 bases at J; junction bases unmatched: 6. Germline loops: CDR1 SEHNR, CDR2 FQNEAQ (reference sequence). The CDR3 spans 15 residues. The DNA for the CDR3 is TGTGCCAGCATTAGCGGGGGGACGATCTACAATGAGCAGTTCTTC. This codes for CASISGGTIYNEQFF.

The genes are TRBV5-1 and TRBJ2-3, with D possibly TRBD1 on 6 matching bases. V was pared by 6 bases and J by 2 bases, with 16 bases between. CDR3 length equals 15 residues. In germline, CDR1 is SGHRS, CDR2 YFSETQ. This chain's CDR3 is CASNRVGSFTDTQYF. The CDR3 nucleotides are TGCGCCAGCAACAGGGTGGGTTCCTTCACAGATACGCAGTATTTT.

The chain uses TRBV27 and TRBJ2-7, with TRBD1 matching 7 bases. Germline V CDR1 and CDR2: MNHEY, SMNVEV (reference sequence). CDR3 length: 15 amino acids. The junction had 6 bases not matched to a gene; V was cut back by 2 bases and J by 2 bases. The CDR3 bases are TGTGCCAGCAGTTTAACCCTGCAGGGGGCCTACGAGCAGTACTTC. Translating gives CASSLTLQGAYEQYF.

The chain employs TRBV12-3 or TRBV12-4 and TRBJ1-2; tentative D call: TRBD1 (5 bases). The CDR3 covers 13 residues. V lost 3 bases and J lost 2, with 7 bases in between. CDR3: CASSFRENYGYTF. CDR3 sequence (DNA): TGTGCCAGCAGTTTCAGGGAAAACTATGGCTACACCTTC.

The genes are TRBV5-4 and TRBJ2-2; 10 nucleotides agree with TRBD1. The CDR3 is 16 amino acids. The V gene end was trimmed by 4 bases and the J gene end by 5 bases; junction bases not matched to a gene: 8. The germline V gene has CDR1 SGHNT and CDR2 YYREEE (reference sequence). This CDR3 reads CASSLTGGVRTGELFF. DNA of the CDR3: TGTGCCAGCAGCCTGACAGGGGGCGTTAGGACCGGGGAGCTGTTTTTT.

The rearrangement links TRBV5-5 to TRBJ1-6, with TRBD1 matching over 7 bases. The CDR3 is 19 residues long. CDR1 is SGHKS and CDR2 is YYEKEE in the germline V gene (reference sequence). V shed 5 bases, J shed 6 bases, and the junction held 20 bases outside the gene matches. CDR3 sequence reads: CASSPELHDRVYGNSPLHF. For the CDR3, the DNA is TGTGCCAGCAGTCCCGAACTCCATGACAGGGTATATGGTAATTCACCCCTCCACTTT.

The chain carries TRBV5-1 and TRBJ2-5, with 10 bases that match TRBD1. Germline CDR1 is SGHRS and CDR2 is YFSETQ. Trimming removed 4 bases from V and 5 bases from J; junction bases left unmatched: 5. The CDR3 extends over 14 amino acids. The chain's CDR3 is CASSQGQGRETQYF. The CDR3 DNA reads as TGCGCCAGCAGCCAGGGACAGGGGCGCGAGACCCAGTACTTC.

This rearrangement joins TRBV5-6 to TRBJ2-7; D might be TRBD2 (6 bases). V lost 3 bases to trimming and J lost 2 bases, with 15 bases between them. The CDR3 runs to 15 residues. Looked up from germline, CDR1 is SGHDT and CDR2 is YYEEEE. This chain's CDR3 is CASSSRLGPPYEQYF. CDR3 sequence (DNA): TGTGCCAGCAGCTCCCGACTAGGCCCCCCCTACGAGCAGTACTTC.

The chain links TRBV13 to TRBJ2-1; the match to TRBD2 covers 14 bases. This CDR3 spans 19 amino acids. Losses at the gene ends were 5 bases for V and 0 bases for J; bases not matched to a gene: 9. Germline CDR1 is PRHDT and CDR2 is FYEKMQ (reference sequence). CDR3 sequence: CASSPGLAGGLSSYNEQFF. The DNA of the CDR3 is TGTGCCAGCAGCCCCGGACTAGCGGGGGGCTTATCCTCCTACAATGAGCAGTTCTTC.

V usage is TRBV29-1 and J usage is TRBJ1-1, with 8 bases fitting TRBD1. In germline, CDR1 is SQVTM, CDR2 ANQGSEA. Unmatched junction bases numbered 2, after V lost 3 bases and J lost 2 bases. This CDR3 contains 13 residues. The CDR3 coding sequence is TGCAGCGTTGACAGGGGGCGAAACACTGAAGCTTTCTTT. Amino acid sequence: CSVDRGRNTEAFF.

This sequence joins TRBV19 and TRBJ2-2; TRBD2 might be the D (5 bases). Trimming stripped 4 bases from V and 6 bases from J, with 15 bases between. Germline lookup yields CDR1 LNHDA and CDR2 SQIVND (reference sequence). The CDR3 contains 15 residues. CDR3 nucleotide sequence: TGTGCCAGTAGTAGTTTACGGAGGTACGCCGGGGAGCTGTTTTTT. Translated: CASSSLRRYAGELFF.

This clone was detected only once. The V and J genes are TRBV4-1 and TRBJ2-3; 8 nucleotides agree with TRBD1. This CDR3 has 15 amino acids. With V trimmed by 6 bases and J by 5 bases, 10 bases remained unmatched. The germline V gene encodes CDR1 MGHRA and CDR2 YSYEKL. DNA of the CDR3: TGCGCCAGCAGTAGGACAGGGCGCAGTCAAGATACGCAGTATTTT. Its protein is CASSRTGRSQDTQYF.

The J gene is TRBJ1-1, the V gene TRBV9, with 8 nucleotides matching TRBD1. Germline values: CDR1 SGDLS, CDR2 YYNGEE. The CDR3 contains 17 residues. The trim removed 0 bases at V and 1 base at J, leaving 8 bases unmatched. CDR3 protein: CASSVDAGGWGNTEAFF. In nucleotides, the CDR3 is TGTGCCAGCAGCGTAGATGCAGGGGGCTGGGGGAACACTGAAGCTTTCTTT.

The chain joins TRBV30 to TRBJ1-3; D might be TRBD1 (6 bases). CDR1 and CDR2 (germline): GTSNPN, SVGIG (reference sequence). Trimming pared 0 bases from V and 2 bases from J, leaving 11 bases between. The CDR3 is 15 amino acids. CDR3 coding DNA: TGTGCCTGGAGTGTACTCGGGGGGCCTGGAAACACCATATATTTT. Translation gives CAWSVLGGPGNTIYF.

This clone was observed a single time. V gene TRBV5-1 combines with J gene TRBJ2-5, with a weak D call TRBD1 (5 bases). V was cut by 5 bases and J by 1 base, with 6 bases left in between. Germline V gene sequence: CDR1 SGHRS, CDR2 YFSETQ. There are 12 residues in the CDR3. CDR3 loop: CASRGLQETQYF. For the CDR3, the DNA is TGCGCCAGCAGGGGGCTCCAAGAGACCCAGTACTTC.

The genes are TRBV12-3 or TRBV12-4 and TRBJ2-5; D remains unclear. Trimming removed 5 bases from V and 5 bases from J, with 12 bases in between. The CDR3 is made up of 13 amino acids. The CDR3 here is CASSPRLSETQYF. The CDR3 DNA sequence: TGTGCCAGCAGTCCCCGGTTGTCGGAGACCCAGTACTTC.

The chain couples TRBV30 to TRBJ1-1; maybe TRBD1 (5 bases). The germline CDR1 and CDR2 sequences are GTSNPN and SVGIG (reference sequence). The CDR3 contains 12 residues. V lost 4 bases and J 4 bases, leaving 10 bases between the germline ends. The CDR3 DNA reads TGTGCCTGGATTGGCGGGGGCACTGAAGCTTTCTTT. Residues: CAWIGGGTEAFF. The variable domain in full, with the rest retrieved from reference TRBV30 and TRBJ1-1, is SQTIHQWPATLVQPVGSPLSLECTVEGTSNPNLYWYRQAAGRGLQLLFYSVGIGQISSEVPQNLSASRPQDRQFILSSKKLLLSDSGFYLCAWIGGGTEAFFGQGTRLTVV.

The chain employs TRBV9 and TRBJ1-5; D remains unclear. Trimming removed 0 bases at V and 2 bases at J, with 12 bases between. Germline CDR1 is SGDLS and CDR2 is YYNGEE. The CDR3 is 16 amino acids. CDR3 amino acids: CASSVDPGFGNQPQHF. The CDR3 DNA reads as TGTGCCAGCAGCGTAGACCCGGGGTTTGGCAATCAGCCCCAGCATTTT.

The gene calls are TRBV29-1 and TRBJ1-1; D gene ambiguous. This CDR3 is 12 amino acids long. Between the trimmed V and J ends, which lost 0 bases and 6 bases, there was a span of 8 bases. Germline CDR1 SQVTM, CDR2 ANQGSEA. CDR3 region: CSVEDLRAEAFF. The CDR3 DNA reads TGCAGCGTTGAAGATCTTCGGGCTGAAGCTTTCTTT.

The chain uses TRBV19 and TRBJ1-2; TRBD1 agrees at 10 bases. Germline trimming cut 5 bases from V and 0 bases from J; bases unmatched to any gene: 9. CDR1 is LNHDA, CDR2 SQIVND, per germline (reference sequence). This CDR3 has 17 amino acids. The CDR3 here is CASSSPPGTGANYGYTF. DNA of the CDR3: TGTGCCAGTAGTTCCCCCCCCGGGACAGGGGCTAACTATGGCTACACCTTC.

CDR3 protein: CASNETLRSSTDTQYF. The CDR3 bases are TGTGCCAGCAACGAGACTTTGAGGTCTAGCACAGATACGCAGTATTTT. V usage is TRBV3-1 (or the pseudogene TRBV3-2) and J usage is TRBJ2-3; D unresolved. Germline V gene lookup returns CDR1 LGHDT and CDR2 YNNKEL (reference sequence). V was clipped by 7 bases and J by 0 bases, with 17 bases between them. The CDR3 totals 16 residues.

This rearrangement joins TRBV5-4 to TRBJ2-3, with 7 bases aligning to TRBD1. Germline V gives CDR1 SGHNT, CDR2 YYREEE (reference sequence). V dropped 5 bases and J dropped 1; count of bases not matched to a gene: 4. This CDR3 is built from 14 residues. The CDR3 loop reads CASRTQGGTDTQYF. The CDR3 nucleotides are TGTGCCAGCAGAACTCAGGGGGGCACAGATACGCAGTATTTT.

V gene TRBV5-1 combines with J gene TRBJ1-1, with a tentative D call TRBD1 (6 bases). CDR3 length: 14 residues. Germline V gives CDR1 SGHRS, CDR2 YFSETQ. Trimming left V 2 bases short and J 1 base short, with 9 bases between. CDR3: CASSLSGQNTEAFF. The DNA of the CDR3 is TGCGCCAGCAGCTTATCGGGACAGAACACTGAAGCTTTCTTT.

The CDR3 is CASSLENQGALNNSPLHF. As DNA, the CDR3 is TGTGCCAGCAGCCTAGAAAACCAGGGGGCGCTGAATAATTCACCCCTCCACTTT. The rearrangement uses TRBV14 and TRBJ1-6, with 8 bases fitting TRBD1. CDR1 is SGHDN and CDR2 is FVKESK in the germline V gene. The CDR3 contains 18 residues. Trimming cost V 4 bases and J 5 bases; bases outside gene matches: 13.

In its sample, this clone was seen a few times. In nucleotides, the CDR3 is TGTGCCAGCAGTCGACTAGCGGGAGGCGGGGAGCTGTTTTTT. It codes for CASSRLAGGGELFF. V gene TRBV7-2 combines with J gene TRBJ2-2; 13 bases map to TRBD2. The CDR3 consists of 14 residues. Losses at the gene ends were 6 bases for V and 7 bases for J; bases not matched to a gene: 2. Germline CDR1 SGHTA, CDR2 FQGNSA.